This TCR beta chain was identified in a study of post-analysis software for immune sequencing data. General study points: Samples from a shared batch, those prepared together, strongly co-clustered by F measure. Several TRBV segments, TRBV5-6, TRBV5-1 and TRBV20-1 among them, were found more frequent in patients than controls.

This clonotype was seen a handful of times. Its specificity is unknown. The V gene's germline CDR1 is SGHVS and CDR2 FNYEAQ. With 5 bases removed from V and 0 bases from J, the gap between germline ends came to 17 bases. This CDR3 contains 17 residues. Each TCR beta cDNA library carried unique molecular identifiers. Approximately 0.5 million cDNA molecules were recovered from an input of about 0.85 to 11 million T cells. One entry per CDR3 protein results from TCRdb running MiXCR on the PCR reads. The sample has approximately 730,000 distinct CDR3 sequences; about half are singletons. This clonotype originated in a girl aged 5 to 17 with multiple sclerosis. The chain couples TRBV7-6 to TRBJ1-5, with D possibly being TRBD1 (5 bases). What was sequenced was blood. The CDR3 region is CASSPGPSIGSNQPQHF. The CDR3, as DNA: TGTGCCAGCAGCCCGGGGCCGAGTATAGGTAGCAATCAGCCCCAGCATTTT.